Here is one TCR beta chain with its context. The antigen is undetermined. Trimming removed 7 bases at V and 3 bases at J, with 13 bases between. This CDR3 spans 12 amino acids. Looked up from germline, CDR1 is DFQATT and CDR2 is SNEGSKA (reference sequence). This specimen belongs to a study of T-cell memory formation after mild COVID-19. Study at large: The study found TCR clusters largely donor specific. Study-wide findings and caveats: Unconfirmed was the SARS-CoV-2 specificity of second-wave clones that peaked on day 37. Pre-infection memory showed some responding clones, and this suggested that cross-reactive memory joined. Contracting CD4+ clones lay largely in CM and EM, with CD8+ ones residing in EMRA.

TCRdb used MiXCR to reprocess the 5' RACE reads, holding one entry per CDR3 protein. Of 450,000 or so distinct CDR3 sequences listed, around 19% were seen once; the top ten hold approximately 8.1%. This TCR was recovered from an adult woman who had mild COVID-19 (a few samples of this study predate the infection). Cell type and time point are not known. V is TRBV20-1 and J is TRBJ2-7, with D tentatively TRBD2 (5 bases). Specimen: PBMCs or a T cell subset sorted from them (not recorded which). The CDR3 is CSVVSEGYEQYF. The CDR3 DNA sequence: TGCAGTGTCGTCTCCGAGGGCTACGAGCAGTACTTC.